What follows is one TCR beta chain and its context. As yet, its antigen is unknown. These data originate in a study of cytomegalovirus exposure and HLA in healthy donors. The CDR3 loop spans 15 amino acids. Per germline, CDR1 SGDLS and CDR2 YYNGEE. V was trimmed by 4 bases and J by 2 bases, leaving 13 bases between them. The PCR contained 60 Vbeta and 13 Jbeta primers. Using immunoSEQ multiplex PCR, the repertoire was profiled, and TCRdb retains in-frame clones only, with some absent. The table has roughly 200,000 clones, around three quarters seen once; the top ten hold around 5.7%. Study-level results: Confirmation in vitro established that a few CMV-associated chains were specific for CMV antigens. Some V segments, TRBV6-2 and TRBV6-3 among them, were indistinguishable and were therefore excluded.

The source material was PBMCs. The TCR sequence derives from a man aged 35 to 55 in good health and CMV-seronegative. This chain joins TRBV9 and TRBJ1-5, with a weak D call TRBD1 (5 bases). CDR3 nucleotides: TGTGCCAGCAGCCAATCGGGAGGGGGCAATCAGCCCCAGCATTTT. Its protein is CASSQSGGGNQPQHF.